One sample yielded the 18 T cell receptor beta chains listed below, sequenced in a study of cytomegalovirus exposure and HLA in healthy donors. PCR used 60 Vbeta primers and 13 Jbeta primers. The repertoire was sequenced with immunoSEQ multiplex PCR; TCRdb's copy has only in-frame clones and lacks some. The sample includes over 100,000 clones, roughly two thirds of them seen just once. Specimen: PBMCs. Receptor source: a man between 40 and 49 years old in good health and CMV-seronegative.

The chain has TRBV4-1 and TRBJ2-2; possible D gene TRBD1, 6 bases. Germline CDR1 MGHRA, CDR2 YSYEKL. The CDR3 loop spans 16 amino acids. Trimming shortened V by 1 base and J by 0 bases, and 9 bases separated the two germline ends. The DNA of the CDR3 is TGCGCCAGCAGCCAAGGCGGACAGCCGAACACCGGGGAGCTGTTTTTT. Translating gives CASSQGGQPNTGELFF.

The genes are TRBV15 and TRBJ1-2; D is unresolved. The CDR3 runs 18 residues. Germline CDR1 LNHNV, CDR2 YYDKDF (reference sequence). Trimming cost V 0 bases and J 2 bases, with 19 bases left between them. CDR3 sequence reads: CATSRDRDQHLGNYGYTF. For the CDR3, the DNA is TGTGCCACCAGCAGAGATCGGGATCAACACCTTGGAAACTATGGCTACACCTTC.

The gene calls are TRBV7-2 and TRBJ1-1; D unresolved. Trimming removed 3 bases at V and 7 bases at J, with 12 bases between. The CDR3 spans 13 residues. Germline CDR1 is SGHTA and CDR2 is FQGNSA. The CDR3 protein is CASSLPPGGEAFF. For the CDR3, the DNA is TGTGCCAGCAGCTTGCCCCCGGGAGGTGAAGCTTTCTTT.

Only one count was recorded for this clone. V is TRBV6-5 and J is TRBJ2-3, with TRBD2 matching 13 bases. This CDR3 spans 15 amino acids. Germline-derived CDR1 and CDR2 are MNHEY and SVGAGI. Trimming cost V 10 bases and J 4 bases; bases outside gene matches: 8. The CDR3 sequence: CATSLAGGYPDTQYF. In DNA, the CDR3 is TGTGCCACCTCACTAGCGGGGGGGTACCCAGATACGCAGTATTTT.

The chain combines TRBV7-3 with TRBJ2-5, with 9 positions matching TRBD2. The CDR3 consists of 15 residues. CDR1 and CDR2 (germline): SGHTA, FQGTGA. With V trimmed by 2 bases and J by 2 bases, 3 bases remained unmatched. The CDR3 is CASSLFAGGQETQYF. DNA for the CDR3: TGTGCCAGCAGCTTATTTGCGGGGGGGCAAGAGACCCAGTACTTC.

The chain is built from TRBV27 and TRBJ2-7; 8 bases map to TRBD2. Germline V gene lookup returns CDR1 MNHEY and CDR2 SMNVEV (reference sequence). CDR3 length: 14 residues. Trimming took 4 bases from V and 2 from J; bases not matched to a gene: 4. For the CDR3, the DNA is TGTGCCAGCAGTTCCAGCGGGAGAACCTACGAGCAGTACTTC. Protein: CASSSSGRTYEQYF.

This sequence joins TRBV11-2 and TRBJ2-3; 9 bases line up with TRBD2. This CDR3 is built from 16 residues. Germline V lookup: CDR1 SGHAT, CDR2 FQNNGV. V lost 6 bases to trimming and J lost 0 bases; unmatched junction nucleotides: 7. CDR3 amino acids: CASRGSGGLSTDTQYF. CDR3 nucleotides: TGTGCCAGCAGGGGGAGCGGGGGGCTAAGCACAGATACGCAGTATTTT.

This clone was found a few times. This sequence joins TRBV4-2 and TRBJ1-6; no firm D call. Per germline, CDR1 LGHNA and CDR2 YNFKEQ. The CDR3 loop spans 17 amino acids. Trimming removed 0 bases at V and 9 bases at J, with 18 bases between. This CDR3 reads CASSQDHGRGDRSPLHF. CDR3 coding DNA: TGTGCCAGCAGCCAAGATCACGGGAGAGGAGATCGTTCACCCCTCCACTTT.

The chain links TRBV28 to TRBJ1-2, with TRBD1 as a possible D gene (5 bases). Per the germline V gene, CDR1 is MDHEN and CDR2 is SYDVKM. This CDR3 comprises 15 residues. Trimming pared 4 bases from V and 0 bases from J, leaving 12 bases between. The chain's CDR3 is CASSSSGVANYGYTF. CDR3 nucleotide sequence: TGTGCCAGCAGTTCCTCGGGGGTAGCTAACTATGGCTACACCTTC.

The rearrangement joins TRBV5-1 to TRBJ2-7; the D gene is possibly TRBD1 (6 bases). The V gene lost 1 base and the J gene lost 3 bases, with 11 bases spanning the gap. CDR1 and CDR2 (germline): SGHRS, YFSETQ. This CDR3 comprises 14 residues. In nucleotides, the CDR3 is TGCGCCAGCAGCTTGAACAGGGTGGGCTACGAGCAGTACTTC. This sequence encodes CASSLNRVGYEQYF.

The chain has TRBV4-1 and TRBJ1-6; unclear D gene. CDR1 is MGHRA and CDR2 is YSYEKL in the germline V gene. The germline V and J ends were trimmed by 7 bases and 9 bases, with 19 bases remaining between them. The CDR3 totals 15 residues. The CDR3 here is CASTFGDPYASPLHF. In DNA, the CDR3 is TGCGCCAGCACCTTCGGGGATCCGTACGCTTCACCCCTCCACTTT.

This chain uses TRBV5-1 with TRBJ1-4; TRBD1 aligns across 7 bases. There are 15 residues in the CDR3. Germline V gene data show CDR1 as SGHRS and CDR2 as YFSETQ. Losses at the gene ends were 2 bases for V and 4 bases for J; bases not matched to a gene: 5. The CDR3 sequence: CASSLQGSFNEKLFF. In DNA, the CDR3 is TGCGCCAGCAGCTTACAGGGGTCTTTTAATGAAAAACTGTTTTTT.

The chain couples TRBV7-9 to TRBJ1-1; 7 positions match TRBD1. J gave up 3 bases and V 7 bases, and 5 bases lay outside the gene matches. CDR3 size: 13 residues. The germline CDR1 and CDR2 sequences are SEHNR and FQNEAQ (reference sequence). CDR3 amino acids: CASNRQGDTEAFF. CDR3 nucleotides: TGTGCCAGCAATCGACAGGGCGACACTGAAGCTTTCTTT.

For the CDR3, the DNA is TGTGCCAGCAATCACATTTACAATGAGCAGTTCTTC. This sequence encodes CASNHIYNEQFF. This chain connects TRBV28 to TRBJ2-1; no firm D call. Trimming took off 7 bases at V and 4 bases at J, with 8 bases between the two ends. The CDR3 length is 12 residues. The germline V gene has CDR1 MDHEN and CDR2 SYDVKM.

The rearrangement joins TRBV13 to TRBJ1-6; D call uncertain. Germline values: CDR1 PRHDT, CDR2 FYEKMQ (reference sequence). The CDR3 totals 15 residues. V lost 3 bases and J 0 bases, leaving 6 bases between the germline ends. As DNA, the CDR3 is TGTGCCAGCAGCTTTGGGAGCTCCTATAATTCACCCCTCCACTTT. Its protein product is CASSFGSSYNSPLHF.

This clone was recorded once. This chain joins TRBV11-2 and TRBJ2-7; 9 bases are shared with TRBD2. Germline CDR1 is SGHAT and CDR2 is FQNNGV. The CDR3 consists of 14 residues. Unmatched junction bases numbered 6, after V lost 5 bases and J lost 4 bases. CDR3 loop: CASSRSGGKYEQYF. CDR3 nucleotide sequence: TGTGCCAGCAGCCGTAGCGGGGGCAAGTACGAGCAGTACTTC.

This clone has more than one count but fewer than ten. The CDR3 loop reads CASSWGGGETQYF. CDR3 sequence (DNA): TGTGCCAGCAGTTGGGGCGGGGGGGAGACCCAGTACTTC. The gene calls are TRBV28 and TRBJ2-5; 8 bases map to TRBD2. The V segment lost 4 bases and the J segment 5 bases; nucleotides outside the gene matches: 3. In germline, CDR1 is MDHEN, CDR2 SYDVKM. The CDR3 totals 13 residues.

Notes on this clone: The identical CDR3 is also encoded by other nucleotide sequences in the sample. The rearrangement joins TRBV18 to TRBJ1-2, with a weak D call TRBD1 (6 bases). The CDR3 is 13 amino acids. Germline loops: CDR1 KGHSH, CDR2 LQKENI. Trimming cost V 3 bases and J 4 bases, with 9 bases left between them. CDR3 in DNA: TGTGCCAGCTCACCGGGGGCGGGCTATGGCTACACCTTC. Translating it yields CASSPGAGYGYTF.